A single TCR beta chain is shown here with its context. PBMC DNA, left unsorted, was sequenced on ten immunoSEQ deep assay plates. Methods used by the authors: Filtering differed for immunoSEQ, which gave only junction sequences without quality scores. Some clones are missing from TCRdb's copy, which holds only in-frame ones; the method was immunoSEQ multiplex PCR. For V, J and clone size, that table is used; D and trimming come from the DNA. Of more than 450,000 clones in the sample, 60% to 85% were seen once. This sample is part of a study of shared clonotypes between healthy human individuals. Source material: PBMCs. This TCR derives from a woman in her thirties or forties in good health. Some clones in this sample may be carry-over from other donors' samples.

The CDR3: CASRPEQYF. CDR3 in DNA: TGTGCTAGTCGGCCCGAGCAGTACTTC. The chain has TRBV12-5 and TRBJ2-7; unclear D gene. The CDR3 has 9 amino acids. Germline-derived CDR1 and CDR2 are LGHNT and FRNRAP. Trimming cost V 8 bases and J 6 bases, with 5 bases left between them.